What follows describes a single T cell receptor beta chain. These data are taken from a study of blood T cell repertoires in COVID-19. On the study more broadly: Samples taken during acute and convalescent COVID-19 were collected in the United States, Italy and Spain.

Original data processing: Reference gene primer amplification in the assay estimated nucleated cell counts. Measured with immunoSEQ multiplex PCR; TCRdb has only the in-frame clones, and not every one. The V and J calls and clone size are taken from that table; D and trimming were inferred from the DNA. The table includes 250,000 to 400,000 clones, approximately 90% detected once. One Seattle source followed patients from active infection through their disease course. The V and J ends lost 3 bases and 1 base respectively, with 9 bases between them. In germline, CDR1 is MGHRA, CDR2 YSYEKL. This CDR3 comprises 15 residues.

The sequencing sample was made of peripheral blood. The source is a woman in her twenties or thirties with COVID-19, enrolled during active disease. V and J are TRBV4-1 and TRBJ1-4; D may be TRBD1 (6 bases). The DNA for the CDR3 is TGCGCCAGCAGCCAGGGGGCTGGAACTAATGAAAAACTGTTTTTT. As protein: CASSQGAGTNEKLFF.